Listed here are 6 T cell receptor beta chains from one sample, sequenced in a study of blood T cells in healthy people across ages. A second PCR of roughly 7 to 11 cycles used a sample-barcoded 5' primer and a J-beta primer mix. In TCRdb, the 5' RACE reads were re-called with MiXCR into one record per CDR3 protein. The sample yields 550,000 to 800,000 distinct CDR3 sequences, around 21% seen once. Material: blood. The origin of the receptors is a man aged 65 to 85 in good health.

The sample holds a few counts of this clonotype. The rearrangement uses TRBV12-3 or TRBV12-4 and TRBJ2-1; no clear D gene. CDR3 length: 16 amino acids. V was clipped by 8 bases and J by 0 bases, with 17 bases between them. CDR3 DNA: TGTGCCAGCGATACTTCCGACACAAGCTCCTACAATGAGCAGTTCTTC. Amino acid sequence: CASDTSDTSSYNEQFF.

The rearrangement joins TRBV7-2 to TRBJ1-1, with D maybe TRBD1 (6 bases). With 7 bases removed from V and 0 bases from J, the gap between germline ends came to 18 bases. Per germline, CDR1 SGHTA and CDR2 FQGNSA. This CDR3 has 16 amino acids. CDR3 in amino acids: CASNPSTGRMNTEAFF. The CDR3 bases are TGTGCCAGCAACCCAAGTACAGGGAGGATGAACACTGAAGCTTTCTTT.

The chain uses TRBV28 and TRBJ2-5, with D unclear. The germline gives CDR1 MDHEN, CDR2 SYDVKM. Between the trimmed V and J ends, which lost 2 bases and 5 bases, there was a span of 9 bases. The CDR3 runs to 13 residues. CDR3 in amino acids: CASSLAQPETQYF. The CDR3 nucleotides are TGTGCCAGCAGTTTAGCCCAACCGGAGACCCAGTACTTC.

The V call is TRBV9, the J call TRBJ2-2, with D perhaps given as TRBD1 or TRBD2 (5 bases each). CDR1 and CDR2 from the germline V gene are SGDLS and YYNGEE. The V end was cut by 7 bases, the J end by 2 bases, with 9 bases between. The CDR3 runs 13 residues. CDR3: CASEGPNTGELFF. The CDR3 nucleotides are TGTGCCAGCGAGGGACCTAACACCGGGGAGCTGTTTTTT.

The rearrangement links TRBV12-3 or TRBV12-4 to TRBJ1-4, with 8 bases that match TRBD1. The CDR3 is made up of 15 amino acids. Trimming removed 4 bases from V and 4 bases from J; junction bases left unmatched: 5. CDR3 loop: CASSSDRGDNEKLFF. The DNA of the CDR3 is TGTGCCAGCAGTTCCGACAGGGGTGATAATGAAAAACTGTTTTTT.

CDR3 amino acids: CASSQGTGKTGELFF. Here the CDR3 DNA reads TGTGCCAGCAGCCAAGGTACCGGGAAAACCGGGGAGCTGTTTTTT. The chain combines TRBV3-1 with TRBJ2-2, with D possibly matching TRBD2 (5 bases). The CDR3 spans 15 residues. Germline loops: CDR1 LGHDT, CDR2 YNNKEL (reference sequence). The V end lost 1 base, the J end lost 5 bases, and 11 bases lay between the germline ends.